This T cell receptor (beta chain) was retrieved from a study of blood T cell repertoires in COVID-19. With V trimmed by 6 bases and J by 7 bases, 11 bases remained unmatched. The CDR3 covers 14 residues. Germline CDR1 LNHDA, CDR2 SQIVND (reference sequence). Method: immunoSEQ multiplex PCR; TCRdb's copy keeps in-frame clones and lacks some. Of 80,000 to 95,000 clones listed, 89% are singletons. This sequence joins TRBV19 and TRBJ1-1, with 7 bases identical to TRBD1. This receptor was identified in an older woman with acute or convalescent COVID-19. The sample taken for sequencing was peripheral blood. The CDR3 bases are TGTGCCAGTAGCACCCAGGGGGGACTCTTTGAAGCTTTCTTT. Its protein product is CASSTQGGLFEAFF.